This note documents a single T cell receptor beta chain sequence. Its antigen remains unidentified. These data come from a study of T cells in Graves' hyperthyroidism and ophthalmopathy. Whole-study results and caveats: Within blood appeared most thyroid clonotypes that had expanded above 0.001.

Amplification targeted TCR beta CDR3 regions from RNA transcripts. HTBI primers drove first-round RT-PCR of the TCR CDR3. From the multiplex PCR reads, TCRdb called clonotypes with MiXCR, one entry per CDR3 protein. The sample contains around 480,000 distinct CDR3 sequences, approximately 15% of which appear only once. Patients were excluded for uncontrolled infection, other autoimmune disease, pregnancy or lactation. V was trimmed by 2 bases and J by 4 bases, leaving 12 bases between them. This CDR3 has 14 residues. Germline loops: CDR1 GTSNPN, CDR2 SVGIG (reference sequence). The J gene is TRBJ1-3, the V gene TRBV30, with D perhaps matching TRBD1 (5 bases). What was sequenced was blood. This receptor was taken from a young woman with Graves' hyperthyroidism. The CDR3 here is CAWSRGETGNTIYF. The CDR3 nucleotides read TGTGCCTGGAGTAGAGGGGAGACGGGAAACACCATATATTTT.